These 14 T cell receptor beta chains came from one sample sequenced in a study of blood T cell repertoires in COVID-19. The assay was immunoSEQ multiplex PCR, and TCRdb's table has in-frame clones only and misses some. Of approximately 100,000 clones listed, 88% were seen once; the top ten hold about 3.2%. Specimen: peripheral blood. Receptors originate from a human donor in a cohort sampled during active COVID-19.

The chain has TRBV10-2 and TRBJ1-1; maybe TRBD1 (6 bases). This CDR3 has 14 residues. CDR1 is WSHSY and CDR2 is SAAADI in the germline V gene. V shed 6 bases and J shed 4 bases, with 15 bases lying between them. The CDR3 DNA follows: TGCGCCAGCAGGACACAGGGATTCGGCACTGAAGCTTTCTTT. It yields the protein CASRTQGFGTEAFF.

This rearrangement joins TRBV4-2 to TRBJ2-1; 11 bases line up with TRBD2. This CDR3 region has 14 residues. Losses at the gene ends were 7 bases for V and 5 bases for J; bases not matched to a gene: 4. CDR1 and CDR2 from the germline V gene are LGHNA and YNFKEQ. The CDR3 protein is CASISTSGDNEQFF. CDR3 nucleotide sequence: TGTGCCAGCATTTCGACTAGCGGGGACAATGAGCAGTTCTTC.

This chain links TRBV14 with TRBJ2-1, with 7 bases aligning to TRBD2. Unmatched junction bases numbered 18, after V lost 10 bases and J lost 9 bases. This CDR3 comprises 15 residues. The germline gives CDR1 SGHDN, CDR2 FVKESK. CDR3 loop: CAIRRAGVEGIEQFF. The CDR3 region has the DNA TGTGCCATCAGGAGGGCGGGAGTTGAGGGGATTGAGCAGTTCTTC.

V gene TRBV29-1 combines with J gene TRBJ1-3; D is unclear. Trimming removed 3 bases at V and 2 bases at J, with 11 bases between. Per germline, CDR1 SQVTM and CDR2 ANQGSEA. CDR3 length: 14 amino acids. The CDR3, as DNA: TGCAGCGTTGAGTCTGGGGAGGCTGGAAACACCATATATTTT. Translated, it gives CSVESGEAGNTIYF.

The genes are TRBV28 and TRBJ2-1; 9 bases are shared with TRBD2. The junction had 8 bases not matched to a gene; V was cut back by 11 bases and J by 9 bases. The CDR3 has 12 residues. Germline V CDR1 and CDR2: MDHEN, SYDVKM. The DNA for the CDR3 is TGTGCCGTCCTAGCGGGAATAGGTGAGCAGTTCTTC. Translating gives CAVLAGIGEQFF. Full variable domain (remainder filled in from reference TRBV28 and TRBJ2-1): DVKVTQSSRYLVKRTGEKVFLECVQDMDHENMFWYRQDPGLGLRLIYFSYDVKMKEKGDIPEGYSVSREKKERFSLILESASTNQTSMYLCAVLAGIGEQFFGPGTRLTVL.

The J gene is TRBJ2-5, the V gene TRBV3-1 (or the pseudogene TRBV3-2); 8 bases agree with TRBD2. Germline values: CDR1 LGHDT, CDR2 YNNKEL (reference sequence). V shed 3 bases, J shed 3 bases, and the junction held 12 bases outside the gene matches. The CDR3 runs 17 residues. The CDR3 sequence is CASSHNWAGGPKETQYF. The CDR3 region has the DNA TGTGCCAGCAGCCATAATTGGGCGGGAGGACCAAAAGAGACCCAGTACTTC.

CDR3 region: CASSLGLAGVKGEQFF. In DNA, the CDR3 is TGTGCCAGCAGCTTAGGGCTAGCGGGAGTTAAAGGTGAGCAGTTCTTC. J is TRBJ2-1 and V is TRBV7-8, with 10 bases matching TRBD2. The CDR3 runs to 16 residues. Trimming took 1 base from V and 9 from J; bases not matched to a gene: 9. Germline assignment: CDR1 SGHVS and CDR2 FQNEAQ.

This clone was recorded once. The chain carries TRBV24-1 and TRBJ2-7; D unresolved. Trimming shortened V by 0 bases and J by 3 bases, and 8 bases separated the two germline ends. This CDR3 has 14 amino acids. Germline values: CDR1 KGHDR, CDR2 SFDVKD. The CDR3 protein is CATSDLTVNYEQYF. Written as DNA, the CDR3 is TGTGCCACCAGTGATTTGACAGTTAACTACGAGCAGTACTTC.

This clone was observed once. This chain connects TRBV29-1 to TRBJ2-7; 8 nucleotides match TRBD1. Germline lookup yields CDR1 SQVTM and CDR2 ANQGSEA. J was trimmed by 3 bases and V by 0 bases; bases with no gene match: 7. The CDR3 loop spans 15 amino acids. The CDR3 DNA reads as TGCAGCGTTGAAGATGCGCCAGGGGGCAACTACGAGCAGTACTTC. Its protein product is CSVEDAPGGNYEQYF.

CDR3 region: CASSPPGYQETQYF. Written as DNA, the CDR3 is TGTGCCAGCAGCCCCCCGGGGTACCAAGAGACCCAGTACTTC. This sequence joins TRBV7-9 and TRBJ2-5; D might be TRBD2 (5 bases). The CDR3 runs to 14 residues. Trimming stripped 5 bases from V and 0 bases from J, with 10 bases between. The germline CDR1 and CDR2 sequences are SEHNR and FQNEAQ (reference sequence).

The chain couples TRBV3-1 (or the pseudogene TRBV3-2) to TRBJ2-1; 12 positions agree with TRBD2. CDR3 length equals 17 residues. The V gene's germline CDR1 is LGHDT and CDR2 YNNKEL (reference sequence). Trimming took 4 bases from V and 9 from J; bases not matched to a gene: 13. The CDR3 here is CASSPRHLAGGQGEQFF. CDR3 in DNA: TGTGCCAGCAGCCCGCGACACCTAGCGGGAGGGCAGGGTGAGCAGTTCTTC.

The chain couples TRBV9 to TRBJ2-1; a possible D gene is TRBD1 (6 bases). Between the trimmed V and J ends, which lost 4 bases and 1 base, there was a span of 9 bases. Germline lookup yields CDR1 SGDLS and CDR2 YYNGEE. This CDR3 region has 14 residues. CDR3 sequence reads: CASSPGQSYNEQFF. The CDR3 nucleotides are TGTGCCAGCAGCCCCGGACAGTCCTACAATGAGCAGTTCTTC.

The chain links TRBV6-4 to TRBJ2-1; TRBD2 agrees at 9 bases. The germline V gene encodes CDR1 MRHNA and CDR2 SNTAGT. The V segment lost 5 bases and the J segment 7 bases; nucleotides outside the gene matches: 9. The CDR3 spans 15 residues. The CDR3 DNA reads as TGTGCCAGCAGTCTGACTAGCGGTGGGTCGAATGAGCAGTTCTTC. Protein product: CASSLTSGGSNEQFF.

CDR3 sequence (DNA): TGTGCCAGCAGCCAAGGTAACTTTGTCGTGGATGAGCAGTTCTTC. Its translation is CASSQGNFVVDEQFF. This rearrangement joins TRBV3-1 (or the pseudogene TRBV3-2) to TRBJ2-1; D ambiguous. Per the germline V gene, CDR1 is LGHDT and CDR2 is YNNKEL (reference sequence). CDR3 size: 15 residues. Deletions cut 1 base from V and 8 bases from J, with 15 bases between.